Below, 29 T cell receptor beta chains from the same sample are listed, as sequenced in a study of metastatic and nonmetastatic thyroid tumors. TCRdb re-called clones from the PCR reads using MiXCR. The table shows a few thousand clones, with around a third occurring only once. Until they underwent thyroid surgery, no patient had received any treatment. Sequencing was performed on adjacent normal tissue. The receptors were gathered from a male donor with papillary thyroid cancer or a benign thyroid nodule (not recorded which). Some clones in this sample may be carry-over from other donors' samples.

This chain links TRBV20-1 with TRBJ2-1, with TRBD2 identical over 12 bases. This CDR3 spans 14 amino acids. Germline lookup yields CDR1 DFQATT and CDR2 SNEGSKA (reference sequence). With 6 bases clipped from V and 8 bases from J, the junction kept 8 bases outside the gene matches. Here the CDR3 reads CSAEPGLAGDEQFF. The CDR3 DNA reads as TGCAGTGCCGAACCGGGACTAGCGGGCGATGAGCAGTTCTTC.

This clone was counted a few times. The chain couples TRBV6-1 to TRBJ1-6; D remains ambiguous. This CDR3 spans 11 amino acids. CDR1 and CDR2 (germline): MNHNS, SASEGT. The V and J ends lost 5 bases and 7 bases respectively, with 3 bases between them. DNA for the CDR3: TGTGCCAGCAGTCGGAATTCACCCCTCCACTTT. Translating gives CASSRNSPLHF.

The chain has TRBV7-8 and TRBJ2-5; weak D call: TRBD1 (5 bases). CDR1 is SGHVS and CDR2 is FQNEAQ in the germline V gene. V lost 1 base and J lost 4, with 7 bases in between. The CDR3 runs to 13 residues. The CDR3 loop reads CASSLVQGETQYF. CDR3 in DNA: TGTGCCAGCAGCTTAGTCCAGGGAGAGACCCAGTACTTC. Full variable domain (missing parts from reference TRBV7-8 and TRBJ2-5): GAGVSQSPRYKVAKRGQDVALRCDPISGHVSLFWYQQALGQGPEFLTYFQNEAQLDKSGLPSDRFFAERPEGSVSTLKIQRTQQEDSAVYLCASSLVQGETQYFGPGTRLLVL.

V and J are TRBV28 and TRBJ1-2; perhaps TRBD1 as D (6 bases). CDR1 is MDHEN, CDR2 SYDVKM, per germline. Trimming removed 8 bases from V and 7 bases from J, with 17 bases in between. This CDR3 has 13 residues. The DNA for the CDR3 is TGTGCCAGCCGGTGGGGGCTATCGGGTGGCTACACCTTC. Translated: CASRWGLSGGYTF.

The gene calls are TRBV20-1 and TRBJ2-7; D is possibly TRBD2 (6 bases). CDR1 and CDR2 (germline): DFQATT, SNEGSKA (reference sequence). CDR3 length: 15 residues. The V end was cut by 4 bases, the J end by 0 bases, with 16 bases between. CDR3 in amino acids: CSANPVGGRSYEQYF. Written as DNA, the CDR3 is TGCAGTGCTAACCCTGTGGGGGGACGCTCCTACGAGCAGTACTTC.

The V call is TRBV6-1, the J call TRBJ1-2; D may be TRBD1 (6 bases). Trimming left V 5 bases short and J 3 bases short, with 13 bases between. This CDR3 region has 14 residues. Germline-derived CDR1 and CDR2 are MNHNS and SASEGT. Here the CDR3 reads CASSQEGGHYGYTF. Written as DNA, the CDR3 is TGTGCCAGCAGTCAGGAGGGGGGTCACTATGGCTACACCTTC.

V and J are TRBV6-1 and TRBJ2-5, with 7 nucleotides matching TRBD1. CDR1 is MNHNS, CDR2 SASEGT, per germline. The CDR3 is 14 residues long. V dropped 10 bases and J dropped 5; count of bases not matched to a gene: 13. CDR3 residues: CAIIYSRGLETQYF. As DNA, the CDR3 is TGTGCCATCATCTATAGTAGGGGGCTGGAGACCCAGTACTTC.

The V and J genes are TRBV20-1 and TRBJ1-4; tentatively, D is TRBD1 (5 bases). V lost 3 bases and J lost 3, with 14 bases in between. Per germline, CDR1 DFQATT and CDR2 SNEGSKA (reference sequence). The CDR3 contains 15 residues. The CDR3 bases are TGCAGTGCTAGTGCCCCGGGGGATCCTAATGAAAAACTGTTTTTT. Encoded protein: CSASAPGDPNEKLFF.

This clone is deemed medium-sized (0.01 to 0.1%). The rearrangement links TRBV9 to TRBJ2-3; tentatively, D is TRBD2 (7 bases). From germline, CDR1 is SGDLS and CDR2 YYNGEE. V shed 4 bases and J shed 2 bases, with 17 bases lying between them. CDR3 length: 16 amino acids. The CDR3 here is CASSPRRGGPTDTQYF. The CDR3 DNA is TGTGCCAGCAGCCCCAGGAGGGGGGGCCCCACAGATACGCAGTATTTT. Looking up the rest from reference TRBV9 and TRBJ2-3 gives the full variable domain: DSGVTQTPKHLITATGQRVTLRCSPRSGDLSVYWYQQSLDQGLQFLIQYYNGEERAKGNILERFSAQQFPDLHSELNLSSLELGDSALYFCASSPRRGGPTDTQYFGPGTRLTVL.

This clone has just a few counts. This rearrangement joins TRBV6-2 or TRBV6-3 to TRBJ2-7; TRBD1 matches 8 bases. In germline, CDR1 is MNHEY, CDR2 SVGEGT. The CDR3 has 15 amino acids. With V trimmed by 2 bases and J by 0 bases, 3 bases remained unmatched. CDR3 amino acids: CASSYPTGGSYEQYF. The DNA for the CDR3 is TGTGCCAGCAGTTACCCAACAGGGGGCTCCTACGAGCAGTACTTC.

The chain has TRBV28 and TRBJ2-2; D unresolved. This CDR3 region has 15 residues. Germline V gene data show CDR1 as MDHEN and CDR2 as SYDVKM. V gave up 5 bases and J gave up 7 bases, with 17 bases separating them. The CDR3 sequence is CASSPLGVRGGELFF. Here the CDR3 DNA reads TGTGCCAGCAGTCCTCTTGGAGTAAGAGGCGGGGAGCTGTTTTTT.

The chain is built from TRBV5-1 and TRBJ2-7; D may match TRBD1 or TRBD2 (5 bases each). The CDR3 covers 13 residues. V gave up 3 bases and J gave up 2 bases, with 9 bases separating them. Germline-derived CDR1 and CDR2 are SGHRS and YFSETQ. The CDR3 nucleotides read TGCGCCAGCAGCTCGGGACCTACCTACGAGCAGTACTTC. Its translation is CASSSGPTYEQYF.

This clone is medium-sized within its sample. The J gene is TRBJ1-2, the V gene TRBV29-1; 9 nucleotides agree with TRBD1. From germline, CDR1 is SQVTM and CDR2 ANQGSEA. Germline trimming cut 7 bases from V and 8 bases from J; bases unmatched to any gene: 11. The CDR3 covers 13 residues. The CDR3 DNA reads as TGCAGCGCCTCGGGACAGGGATTCCGGGGCTACACCTTC. Its translation: CSASGQGFRGYTF. The full variable domain, its missing parts supplied by reference TRBV29-1 and TRBJ1-2, is SAVISQKPSRDICQRGTSLTIQCQVDSQVTMMFWYRQQPGQSLTLIATANQGSEATYESGFVIDKFPISRPNLTFSTLTVSNMSPEDSSIYLCSASGQGFRGYTFGSGTRLTVV.

The rearrangement uses TRBV20-1 and TRBJ2-5, with 15 nucleotides matching TRBD2. This CDR3 is 14 amino acids long. Germline CDR1 is DFQATT and CDR2 is SNEGSKA (reference sequence). CDR3 loop: CSGTSGGHPETQYF. As DNA, the CDR3 is TGCAGCGGGACTAGCGGGGGGCATCCAGAGACCCAGTACTTC.

The chain joins TRBV7-9 to TRBJ1-2; D remains ambiguous. Germline V gene sequence: CDR1 SEHNR, CDR2 FQNEAQ (reference sequence). This CDR3 comprises 11 residues. Trimming cost V 3 bases and J 6 bases, with 5 bases left between them. CDR3 residues: CASSFFDGYTF. The CDR3 region has the DNA TGTGCCAGCAGCTTCTTCGATGGCTACACCTTC.

Ten or more counts support this clone. A much larger clone lies a single base off, so this may be a read error. The chain couples TRBV7-8 to TRBJ1-1; TRBD1 matches at 9 bases. The CDR3 contains 13 residues. Germline values: CDR1 SGHVS, CDR2 FQNEAQ. V was clipped by 4 bases and J by 10 bases; unmatched bases: 7. CDR3 protein: CASSSGTGGPAFF. In DNA form, the CDR3 reads TGTGCCAGCAGCTCCGGAACAGGGGGCCCAGCTTTCTTT.

V and J are TRBV5-4 and TRBJ2-7, with D possibly being TRBD1 (5 bases). Trimming removed 0 bases at V and 7 bases at J, with 23 bases between. Germline V CDR1 and CDR2: SGHNT, YYREEE (reference sequence). This CDR3 has 17 amino acids. The CDR3 DNA is TGTGCCAGCAGCTTGGACGGTGGGGCGGTGGGGCCTCTGGAGCAGTACTTC. It codes for CASSLDGGAVGPLEQYF.

V and J are TRBV20-1 and TRBJ1-2; 10 bases map to TRBD1. This CDR3 is 14 amino acids long. From germline, CDR1 is DFQATT and CDR2 SNEGSKA (reference sequence). V shed 3 bases and J 5 bases; nucleotides not matched to a gene: 6. In DNA form, the CDR3 reads TGCAGTGCTAGCGACAGGACAGGGGGATATGGCTACACCTTC. It specifies CSASDRTGGYGYTF.

This clone was found a few times. The chain couples TRBV28 to TRBJ1-2; D possibly corresponds to TRBD1 (6 bases). This CDR3 spans 13 amino acids. With 6 bases removed from V and 5 bases from J, the gap between germline ends came to 13 bases. CDR1 and CDR2 (germline): MDHEN, SYDVKM. Here the CDR3 reads CASRSTGKYGYTF. CDR3 sequence (DNA): TGTGCCAGCAGATCTACAGGGAAGTATGGCTACACCTTC.

Concerning this clone itself: Since the CDR3 does not end with the conserved phenylalanine or tryptophan, this likely comes from a read error. The rearrangement joins TRBV2 to TRBJ1-2; 9 nucleotides align to TRBD1. The CDR3 runs 12 residues. Per the germline V gene, CDR1 is SNHLY and CDR2 is FYNNEI. Trimming took 9 bases from V and 4 from J; bases not matched to a gene: 3. CDR3 residues: CASSGQGYGYTL. CDR3 DNA: TGTGCCAGTTCGGGACAGGGCTATGGCTACACCCTC.

The chain combines TRBV13 with TRBJ1-1; TRBD1 might be the D (5 bases). V lost 1 base and J 6 bases, leaving 21 bases between the germline ends. Per the germline V gene, CDR1 is PRHDT and CDR2 is FYEKMQ (reference sequence). The CDR3 sequence is 17 residues long. CDR3 in DNA: TGTGCCAGCAGCTTAGTAGGAGCGGGGACGAGTTCCCCTGAAGCTTTCTTT. Translation: CASSLVGAGTSSPEAFF.

In the case of this clone: Germline and junction disagree at one end, which may indicate a read error. The V gene is TRBV9, the J gene TRBJ2-6; D is perhaps TRBD1 (5 bases). CDR3 length equals 18 residues. CDR1 is SGDLS, CDR2 YYNGEE, per germline. CDR3 sequence (DNA): TGTGCCAGCAGCGATAGGTTAGTGTCGATTTCTGGGGCCAACGCCCTGACTTTC. Translating gives CASSDRLVSISGANALTF.

The J gene is TRBJ1-1, the V gene TRBV5-1; 7 nucleotides match TRBD1. Trimming removed 3 bases from V and 0 bases from J; junction bases left unmatched: 8. There are 16 residues in the CDR3. The V gene's germline CDR1 is SGHRS and CDR2 YFSETQ. The DNA of the CDR3 is TGCGCCAGCAGCTCGGGACAGCTTTTTATGAACACTGAAGCTTTCTTT. Amino acid sequence: CASSSGQLFMNTEAFF.

V and J are TRBV12-3 or TRBV12-4 and TRBJ1-1; 7 nucleotides agree with TRBD1. V trimming: 3 bases; J trimming: 6 bases; junction bases outside the gene matches: 1. This CDR3 has 12 amino acids. CDR3 nucleotide sequence: TGTGCCAGCAGTTTCACAGGGGCTGAAGCTTTCTTT. The encoded protein is CASSFTGAEAFF.

The J gene is TRBJ2-1, the V gene TRBV10-1; no reliable D call. Looked up from germline, CDR1 is WNHNN and CDR2 is SYGVQD (reference sequence). V dropped 2 bases and J dropped 9 bases, with 8 bases sitting between them. This CDR3 comprises 12 residues. The CDR3 sequence: CASSELGVEQFF. DNA of the CDR3: TGCGCCAGCAGTGAGCTAGGAGTTGAGCAGTTCTTC.

On this clone itself: Compared with germline, one end of the junction differs, possibly owing to a read error. The chain uses TRBV6-1 and TRBJ2-2, with 8 positions matching TRBD2. Germline V gene data show CDR1 as MNHNS and CDR2 as SASEGT. The CDR3 spans 16 residues. CDR3: CASQRSGSFLTGELFF. In nucleotides, the CDR3 is TGTGCCAGTCAAAGGAGCGGGAGTTTTCTCACCGGCGAGCTGTTTTTT.

This clone was found once. The chain joins TRBV20-1 to TRBJ2-5, with 9 bases lining up with TRBD1. J was trimmed by 5 bases and V by 0 bases; bases with no gene match: 10. This CDR3 comprises 16 residues. Looked up from germline, CDR1 is DFQATT and CDR2 is SNEGSKA (reference sequence). CDR3 in DNA: TGCAGTGCTAGAGATCAGCAGGGGGACAGGGCGGAGACCCAGTACTTC. Translation: CSARDQQGDRAETQYF.

The gene calls are TRBV12-3 or TRBV12-4 and TRBJ2-5; 9 bases match TRBD2. J was trimmed by 5 bases and V by 5 bases; bases with no gene match: 12. CDR3 length equals 16 residues. The CDR3 nucleotides are TGTGCCAGCAGTCCGCGAATGGCGGGAGGGGGGGAGACCCAGTACTTC. It is translated as CASSPRMAGGGETQYF.

The chain uses TRBV9 and TRBJ2-1; TRBD2 matches at 8 bases. Germline V CDR1 and CDR2: SGDLS, YYNGEE. V lost 4 bases to trimming and J lost 5 bases; unmatched junction nucleotides: 11. The CDR3 totals 16 residues. The CDR3 spells CASSSRTSTIHNEQFF. The CDR3 DNA reads as TGTGCCAGCAGCTCTAGGACTAGCACCATTCACAATGAGCAGTTCTTC. Looking up the rest from reference TRBV9 and TRBJ2-1 gives the full variable domain: DSGVTQTPKHLITATGQRVTLRCSPRSGDLSVYWYQQSLDQGLQFLIQYYNGEERAKGNILERFSAQQFPDLHSELNLSSLELGDSALYFCASSSRTSTIHNEQFFGPGTRLTVL.